This TCR beta chain stems from a study of T cells in Graves' hyperthyroidism and ophthalmopathy (dated by TCRdb to about 2019). At the level of the whole study: Peripheral blood was sampled at the time of initial diagnosis, prior to any treatment. To identify TCR V-J signatures that set the groups apart, the researchers used a discovery cohort of 100 patients, made up of under 50 with Graves' ophthalmopathy and 57 with stable Graves' hyperthyroidism. Prospective prediction of ophthalmopathy was tested in an independent validation cohort of approximately 19 hyperthyroidism patients and 15 to 17 patients who later progressed to ophthalmopathy. The 80 to 100 discovery patients were randomly divided into training and test sets at a 7:3 ratio. The study also compared thyroid tissue and blood T-cell repertoires from several Graves' hyperthyroidism patients. Following sampling, methimazole starting at 30 mg daily was given to hyperthyroidism patients, and high-dose intravenous methylprednisolone was given to ophthalmopathy patients. According to the paper, TCR Vbeta CDR3 sequencing was carried out on around 140 peripheral blood samples, which came from around 43 ophthalmopathy, fewer than 80 hyperthyroidism and about 17 progressor patients.

Moderately to severely active disease, a Clinical Activity Score of at least 3, a NOSPECS grade of at least 4, and a duration under 3 months were present in ophthalmopathy patients. Any patient with an uncontrolled infection, another autoimmune disease, pregnancy or lactation was excluded. Diagnoses were based on clinical symptoms, serum thyroxine and TRAb, thyroid ultrasound and orbital computed tomography. PBMCs were isolated from approximately 10 ml of fresh peripheral blood by Ficoll-Paque density gradient centrifugation. Trizol reagent was used to extract total RNA, and RNA quality was then checked on an Agilent 2100 Bioanalyzer. Overall study outcomes, separate from this receptor: In validation, the model predicted progression to ophthalmopathy a median of roughly 6.5 months before onset, with approximately 70% sensitivity and almost 75% specificity. A model built on a 13 V-J signature distinguished ophthalmopathy from stable hyperthyroidism, reaching around 90% sensitivity and about 81% specificity in cross-validation and 80%/75% in testing. Most expanded thyroid clonotypes (frequency above 0.001) were also found in blood, which suggests that blood repertoires may mirror thyroid immune responses. No statistical method was used to fix the sample size in advance, and group allocation was not hidden from the investigators.

The cysteine opens and the phenylalanine closes a CDR3 of 16 amino acids. The sequence is cut down to CDR3 DNA, 48 bases in frame from base 1. The germline V gene yields LGHNA for CDR1 and YSLEER for CDR2. V is pared back by 0 bases and J by 0 bases, with 9 bases lying between the germline termini. TCR beta CDR3 regions were amplified from RNA transcripts. For the first round of RT-PCR on the TCR CDR3, the HTBI primer set was used together with the Qiagen OneStep RT-PCR kit. The libraries were constructed in a second round of multiplex PCR and then size-selected and purified. Sequencing of the libraries was done on an Illumina HiSeq2000 using paired-end 100 bp reads. In the original analysis: Raw data were processed with SOAPnuke, discarding reads with adapters, uncalled bases, mean Phred below 15, or no exact constant-primer or identifier match. COPE v1.2.5 was used to merge high-quality paired reads, and clonotypes were defined as unique nucleotide sequences. MiTCR v1.1 was used to align clonotypes to the IMGT TRBV, TRBD and TRBJ reference segments. The analysis included only V-J combinations with a frequency above 0.0001, which together covered around 99% of the repertoires. The TCS score was defined as F50 (clonal expansion) divided by E x V (chaos), with BLOSUM62-based TCRdist calculated between CDR3 peptides within each V-J. Welch's t-statistics and random forest reduced roughly 540 V-J features to about 12, which were used in a naive Bayes classifier (R e1071). TCRdb reran the public reads through fastp at Q25 and MiXCR, keeping productive beta chains. Each CDR3 protein gets just one entry, which takes the most common genes and DNA from the rows behind it. Clone size and V and J calls follow TCRdb, not the original study. The table for this sample lists about 640,000 distinct CDR3 sequences; around 21% of them were counted only once. Over 30% of the sample goes to the ten largest clones.

This clonotype occurred a few times. Its cognate antigen has yet to be identified. The record has no base qualities; no much larger clone is one base away. The sequence was obtained from a man aged 25 to 40 with Graves' ophthalmopathy. Sequences were obtained from blood. In this chain, TRBV4-3 is recombined with TRBJ2-1; D gene: possibly TRBD2, on 6 matching bases. The DNA sequence reads TGCGCCAGCAGCCAAGACGTCGGGAGCTCCTACAATGAGCAGTTCTTC. This is translated as CASSQDVGSSYNEQFF.